Listed below are T cell receptor beta chains from one sample, sequenced in a study of T-cell memory formation after mild COVID-19. Via MiXCR, TCRdb re-called the 5' RACE reads, giving one row per CDR3 protein. The repertoire holds under 300,000 distinct CDR3 sequences, with 7.5% to 9.5% as singletons. The sample taken for sequencing was PBMCs or a T cell subset sorted from them (not recorded which). Receptors originate from a man younger than 35 who had mild COVID-19 (a few samples of this study predate the infection). Cell type and time point are not known. Both conserved end residues are part of each CDR3. A D gene is named only where the DNA matches it firmly. Clone size is not always given. Where it is, it says once, few, many or a class for expanded clones.

D	V	J	size	DNA	CDR3
-	TRBV5-1	TRBJ2-5	-	TGCGCCAGCAGCTTGGGCGCAGTCCAAGAGACCCAGTACTTC	CASSLGAVQETQYF
TRBD1	TRBV5-4	TRBJ1-5	few	TGTGCCAGCAGCCAGGACAGGGGGCGTGGACAGCCCCAGCATTTT	CASSQDRGRGQPQHF
-	TRBV7-3	TRBJ2-2	many	TGTGCCAGCAGCCGAAACTCGGGCCGACCCCCTGAGGGGGAGCTGTTTTTT	CASSRNSGRPPEGELFF
-	TRBV24-1	TRBJ2-3	many	TGTGCCACCAGTGACGCGAGCGGACCCGCGGATACGCAGTATTTT	CATSDASGPADTQYF
TRBD1	TRBV12-3/TRBV12-4	TRBJ1-2	-	TGTGCCAGCAGTTTGGTGTCCAGGGGGCTATACCACGACTATGGCTACACCTTC	CASSLVSRGLYHDYGYTF
TRBD1	TRBV6-5	TRBJ1-2	-	TGTGCCAGCAAACCCACAGGGGGCGCGGGAGGCTACACCTTC	CASKPTGGAGGYTF
-	TRBV7-9	TRBJ2-5	-	TGTGCCAGCAGCTCACATCTCCAAGAGACCCAGTACTTC	CASSSHLQETQYF
TRBD2	TRBV4-3	TRBJ2-1	many	TGCGCCAGCAGCCAGCCCAGCGGGGGTAGGAATGAGCAGTTCTTC	CASSQPSGGRNEQFF
-	TRBV5-1	TRBJ1-2	-	TGCGCCAGCAGCTTGGACACAAGAAACTATGGCTACACCTTC	CASSLDTRNYGYTF
-	TRBV6-2/TRBV6-3	TRBJ2-2	-	TGTGCCAGCAGTTCAGGGTATGGGGAGCTGTTTTTT	CASSSGYGELFF
TRBD1	TRBV5-4	TRBJ2-5	few	TGTGCCAGCAGCCAGGGACAGGGTAGGGGTCAAGAGACCCAGTACTTC	CASSQGQGRGQETQYF
-	TRBV5-1	TRBJ1-2	few	TGCGCCAGCAGCTTTGGGGGTTCTAACTATGGCTACACCTTC	CASSFGGSNYGYTF
-	TRBV7-2	TRBJ2-2	few	TGTGCCAGCAGCTCCACCCTACGGGATTCCGGGGAGCTGTTTTTT	CASSSTLRDSGELFF
TRBD2	TRBV4-1	TRBJ2-1	-	TGCGCCAGCAGCCAAGTCCCTCCACTGGCGGGGGGCCACAATGAGCAGTTCTTC	CASSQVPPLAGGHNEQFF
-	TRBV4-1	TRBJ2-2	-	TGCGCCAGCAGCCAAGTGGACGGGGAGCTGTTTTTT	CASSQVDGELFF
-	TRBV27	TRBJ2-6	few	TGTGCCAGCAGTAGGGAATCTGGGGCCAACGTCCTGACTTTC	CASSRESGANVLTF